Shown below are 23 T cell receptor beta chains from a single sample sequenced in a study of shared clonotypes between healthy human individuals. Sequenced by immunoSEQ multiplex PCR; TCRdb stores in-frame clones only, minus some. The repertoire has roughly 2.2 million clones, roughly 93% of them found once; the top ten carry 0.39%. Sequencing used naive CD4+ T cells from PBMCs. Subset meaning: CD45RA+ positively selected. The receptors derive from a man younger than 35 in good health. Some clones in this sample may be carry-over from other donors' samples.

This clone occurred once. This chain links TRBV5-1 with TRBJ2-7; 9 bases align to TRBD1. This CDR3 has 14 residues. Germline values: CDR1 SGHRS, CDR2 YFSETQ. V trimming: 4 bases; J trimming: 5 bases; junction bases outside the gene matches: 7. CDR3 nucleotides: TGCGCCAGCAGCACCGGGACAGGGCGGAACGAGCAGTACTTC. Translating it yields CASSTGTGRNEQYF. Variable domain in full (rest from reference TRBV5-1 and TRBJ2-7): KAGVTQTPRYLIKTRGQQVTLSCSPISGHRSVSWYQQTPGQGLQFLFEYFSETQRNKGNFPGRFSGRQFSNSRSEMNVSTLELGDSALYLCASSTGTGRNEQYFGPGTRLTVT.

This clone appeared a single time. The chain has TRBV18 and TRBJ2-2, with D perhaps TRBD1 (6 bases). With 4 bases removed from V and 4 bases from J, the gap between germline ends came to 10 bases. CDR1 and CDR2 (germline): KGHSH, LQKENI. CDR3 length: 14 residues. The CDR3 region is CASSRTETTGELFF. CDR3 sequence (DNA): TGTGCCAGCTCACGGACAGAGACCACCGGGGAGCTGTTTTTT.

J is TRBJ2-3 and V is TRBV5-1; TRBD1 or TRBD2 may be the D gene (5 bases each). Per the germline V gene, CDR1 is SGHRS and CDR2 is YFSETQ. The CDR3 contains 17 residues. Trimming took off 0 bases at V and 5 bases at J, with 19 bases between the two ends. The CDR3, as DNA: TGCGCCAGCAGCTTGGTAGCGCAGGGTCTGTGGGAAGATACGCAGTATTTT. This sequence encodes CASSLVAQGLWEDTQYF.

The chain recombines TRBV2 with TRBJ1-2; 9 bases match TRBD1. The CDR3 is 15 residues long. The V segment lost 6 bases and the J segment 7 bases; nucleotides outside the gene matches: 12. Germline V gene data show CDR1 as SNHLY and CDR2 as FYNNEI. CDR3 loop: CASRATGTGSSGYTF. The CDR3 DNA is TGTGCCAGCAGAGCAACCGGGACAGGGTCTTCTGGCTACACCTTC.

With respect to this clone: This sample also contains other DNA sequences that code for the same CDR3. V is TRBV5-1 and J is TRBJ1-1, with 9 nucleotides matching TRBD1. The CDR3 has 15 amino acids. Trimming cost V 3 bases and J 1 base; bases outside gene matches: 4. Per germline, CDR1 SGHRS and CDR2 YFSETQ. DNA for the CDR3: TGCGCCAGCAGCTCTCCGGACAGGGGGAACACTGAAGCTTTCTTT. Translating it yields CASSSPDRGNTEAFF.

The chain employs TRBV6-5 and TRBJ1-1; the D gene is possibly TRBD1 (6 bases). Germline CDR1 is MNHEY and CDR2 is SVGAGI. The V end lost 7 bases, the J end lost 12 bases, and 12 bases lay between the germline ends. CDR3 length equals 10 residues. CDR3 amino acids: CASIGQRPFF. DNA of the CDR3: TGTGCCAGCATAGGACAGAGACCTTTCTTT.

The rearrangement uses TRBV1 and TRBJ2-3; TRBD1 was called by the table and not checked on the DNA. TRBV1 is a pseudogene. This CDR3 comprises 19 residues. CDR3 protein: CTSSQDLGTGNKGTDTQYF. CDR3 DNA sequence: TGCACCAGCAGCCAAGATCTTGGGACAGGGAACAAAGGCACAGATACGCAGTATTTT.

This clone was recorded only once. Other DNA sequences in this specimen translate into the identical CDR3. The chain recombines TRBV18 with TRBJ2-2; D is unresolved. The CDR3 has 11 amino acids. With 4 bases removed from V and 6 bases from J, the gap between germline ends came to 3 bases. The germline V gene encodes CDR1 KGHSH and CDR2 LQKENI. The CDR3 here is CASSRAGELFF. CDR3 sequence (DNA): TGTGCCAGCTCACGGGCCGGGGAGCTGTTTTTT.

Regarding this clone: Distinct nucleotide sequences in the sample also encode this CDR3. V usage is TRBV7-9 and J usage is TRBJ2-1; D not resolved. Germline V lookup: CDR1 SEHNR, CDR2 FQNEAQ (reference sequence). Trimming stripped 3 bases from V and 4 bases from J, with 4 bases between. The CDR3 consists of 12 residues. The CDR3 sequence: CASSLVYNEQFF. DNA for the CDR3: TGTGCCAGCAGCTTGGTATACAATGAGCAGTTCTTC.

The rearrangement uses TRBV7-2 and TRBJ1-3; possible D gene TRBD1, 5 bases. This CDR3 spans 13 amino acids. Germline assignment: CDR1 SGHTA and CDR2 FQGNSA. Trimming took off 5 bases at V and 4 bases at J, with 9 bases between the two ends. The CDR3 region has the DNA TGTGCCAGCAGCCAGGGTTCGGGAAACACCATATATTTT. Its translation: CASSQGSGNTIYF.

This clone was seen only once. Other DNA sequences of this sample code for an identical CDR3. The chain has TRBV7-2 and TRBJ1-5; no clear D. The CDR3 extends over 13 amino acids. Trimming cost V 3 bases and J 3 bases, with 6 bases left between them. Germline lookup yields CDR1 SGHTA and CDR2 FQGNSA. CDR3 bases: TGTGCCAGCAGCTTCGGCTCCAATCAGCCCCAGCATTTT. This encodes CASSFGSNQPQHF.

The chain joins TRBV5-4 to TRBJ2-3; 9 bases fit TRBD1. Germline V gives CDR1 SGHNT, CDR2 YYREEE (reference sequence). This CDR3 region has 18 residues. Trimming took 0 bases from V and 4 from J; bases not matched to a gene: 12. In DNA form, the CDR3 reads TGTGCCAGCAGCTTGGACAACAACAGGGGGCTTGGGGCAGATACGCAGTATTTT. Its translation is CASSLDNNRGLGADTQYF.

V and J are TRBV11-3 and TRBJ2-1, with TRBD1 matching 8 bases. Germline-derived CDR1 and CDR2 are SGHNT and YENEEA. The CDR3 covers 15 residues. The V segment lost 5 bases and the J segment 2 bases; nucleotides outside the gene matches: 5. DNA of the CDR3: TGTGCCAGCAGCCTGGGGACAGGACCCTACAATGAGCAGTTCTTC. It translates to CASSLGTGPYNEQFF.

V gene TRBV7-8 combines with J gene TRBJ2-7; TRBD2 matches 10 bases. Looked up from germline, CDR1 is SGHVS and CDR2 is FQNEAQ. V gave up 1 base and J gave up 1 base; unmatched junction bases: 10. There are 18 residues in the CDR3. The CDR3 here is CASSLESLAGVGSYEQYF. The CDR3 coding sequence is TGTGCCAGCAGCTTAGAGTCCCTAGCGGGAGTTGGGTCCTACGAGCAGTACTTC.

This clone was found once. Relative to the germline gene, one junction end is altered; a read error may explain this. The chain joins TRBV28 to TRBJ1-1, with a weak D call TRBD1 (5 bases). The CDR3 loop spans 12 amino acids. Germline-derived CDR1 and CDR2 are MDHEN and SYDVKM. The DNA for the CDR3 is TGTGCCAGCAGTTTATTAGGGCTAAGGGGCATCTTT. Amino acids: CASSLLGLRGIF.

This chain connects TRBV5-1 to TRBJ2-7, with D unresolved. V was pared by 1 base and J by 0 bases, with 8 bases between. This CDR3 region has 14 residues. Germline V lookup: CDR1 SGHRS, CDR2 YFSETQ. The CDR3 sequence: CASSLLVSSYEQYF. The CDR3 DNA reads TGCGCCAGCAGCTTGTTAGTGAGCTCCTACGAGCAGTACTTC. Together with reference TRBV5-1 and TRBJ2-7, the CDR3 gives the full variable domain: KAGVTQTPRYLIKTRGQQVTLSCSPISGHRSVSWYQQTPGQGLQFLFEYFSETQRNKGNFPGRFSGRQFSNSRSEMNVSTLELGDSALYLCASSLLVSSYEQYFGPGTRLTVT.

As for this clone: This sample includes further DNA sequences coding for the same CDR3. The rearrangement joins TRBV5-1 to TRBJ2-5; TRBD1 or TRBD2 may be the D gene (5 bases each). There are 15 residues in the CDR3. Germline V CDR1 and CDR2: SGHRS, YFSETQ. Trimming left V 0 bases short and J 3 bases short, with 12 bases between. CDR3 sequence: CASSLAGTSEETQYF. CDR3 in DNA: TGCGCCAGCAGCTTGGCAGGGACCTCAGAAGAGACCCAGTACTTC.

This clone was picked up one time. The chain combines TRBV7-9 with TRBJ2-3, with TRBD2 as a possible D gene (6 bases). The germline gives CDR1 SEHNR, CDR2 FQNEAQ (reference sequence). The CDR3 totals 16 residues. Trimming removed 5 bases at V and 1 base at J, with 16 bases between. In DNA form, the CDR3 reads TGTGCCAGCAGCCCCGGATTACTAGCCGGCACAGATACGCAGTATTTT. Translated, it gives CASSPGLLAGTDTQYF.

The chain's CDR3 is CASSQTGGGFTYGYTF. DNA of the CDR3: TGCGCCAGCAGCCAAACAGGGGGGGGGTTTACCTATGGCTACACCTTC. This chain joins TRBV4-3 and TRBJ1-2, with 8 bases lining up with TRBD1. This CDR3 comprises 16 residues. Germline V gives CDR1 LGHNA, CDR2 YSLEER. Losses at the gene ends were 2 bases for V and 4 bases for J; bases not matched to a gene: 9.

This chain links TRBV7-2 with TRBJ1-1; D is ambiguous. Per the germline V gene, CDR1 is SGHTA and CDR2 is FQGNSA. Trimming took 1 base from V and 7 from J, leaving 7 bases between them. The CDR3 sequence is 12 residues long. The CDR3 spells CASSLVVVEAFF. The CDR3 DNA sequence: TGTGCCAGCAGCTTAGTGGTGGTTGAAGCTTTCTTT.

V and J are TRBV19 and TRBJ2-7, with 10 bases fitting TRBD1. The CDR3 spans 15 residues. Germline CDR1 and CDR2: LNHDA and SQIVND (reference sequence). V shed 6 bases and J 2 bases; nucleotides not matched to a gene: 7. The DNA for the CDR3 is TGTGCCAGTAGCCCCCGGGACAGGGGTCCCTACGAGCAGTACTTC. Its translation is CASSPRDRGPYEQYF.

The chain employs TRBV4-2 and TRBJ2-1; D ambiguous. Germline V gene sequence: CDR1 LGHNA, CDR2 YNFKEQ. The V gene lost 4 bases and the J gene lost 6 bases, with 13 bases spanning the gap. The CDR3 spans 14 residues. The CDR3 protein is CASSRPSPPNEQFF. The CDR3, as DNA: TGTGCCAGCAGCCGTCCAAGTCCCCCCAATGAGCAGTTCTTC.

This clone was detected only once. This chain links TRBV7-9 with TRBJ1-2; no firm D call. The CDR3 runs to 15 residues. The V end was cut by 5 bases, the J end by 1 base, with 14 bases between. Looked up from germline, CDR1 is SEHNR and CDR2 is FQNEAQ (reference sequence). CDR3 region: CASSPTENLNYGYTF. In DNA form, the CDR3 reads TGTGCCAGCAGCCCCACAGAGAACCTTAACTATGGCTACACCTTC.